This T cell receptor beta chain emerged from a study of T cell changes during pregnancy in multiple sclerosis. Sequenced by immunoSEQ multiplex PCR; TCRdb stores in-frame clones only, minus some. Of about 36,000 clones detected, 89% appear once; the ten largest clones hold roughly 12%. Trimming removed 7 bases at V and 6 bases at J, with 13 bases between. This CDR3 spans 13 amino acids. The germline V gene encodes CDR1 SNHLY and CDR2 FYNNEI. The material was CD8+ T cells from peripheral blood mononuclear cells, obtained in the third trimester of pregnancy. The TCR sequence derives from a female donor with multiple sclerosis, enrolled in a pregnancy study. The V and J genes are TRBV2 and TRBJ2-1; D might be TRBD1 (6 bases). The CDR3 loop reads CASTPLDSNEQFF. CDR3 nucleotides: TGTGCCAGCACCCCGCTGGACAGCAATGAGCAGTTCTTC. Based on the CDR3 plus reference TRBV2 and TRBJ2-1, the full variable domain is EPEVTQTPSHQVTQMGQEVILRCVPISNHLYFYWYRQILGQKVEFLVSFYNNEISEKSEIFDDQFSVERPDGSNFTLKIRSTKLEDSAMYFCASTPLDSNEQFFGPGTRLTVL.